Presented here are 8 T cell receptor beta chains from one specimen sequenced in a study of CD8 T cells in ankylosing spondylitis. TCRdb reprocessed the 5' RACE reads via MiXCR and lists one record per CDR3 protein. In the table there are fewer than 250,000 distinct CDR3 sequences, approximately 30% of which are singletons. The specimen sequenced was blood, either unsorted or a sorted T cell fraction (not recorded which). The receptors here all came from a male donor with ankylosing spondylitis or in good health (not recorded which).

The CDR3 loop is CASSLSGSGQPQHF. The CDR3 DNA follows: TGTGCCAGCAGCTTAAGTGGAAGTGGCCAGCCCCAGCATTTT. This chain links TRBV7-2 with TRBJ1-5; D not certain. The CDR3 has 14 residues. Germline CDR1 SGHTA, CDR2 FQGNSA. The V and J ends lost 2 bases and 7 bases respectively, with 12 bases between them.

In its sample, this clonotype was seen a few times. This chain uses TRBV20-1 with TRBJ2-7; a weak D match, TRBD2 (5 bases). The V end was cut by 0 bases, the J end by 2 bases, with 17 bases between. The CDR3 length is 16 residues. In germline, CDR1 is DFQATT, CDR2 SNEGSKA (reference sequence). This chain's CDR3 is CSARDRTAGRAYEQYF. Here the CDR3 DNA reads TGCAGTGCTAGAGATCGGACGGCGGGTAGGGCCTACGAGCAGTACTTC.

This clonotype was detected ten times or more. The chain couples TRBV20-1 to TRBJ1-2; no definite D call. CDR1 is DFQATT, CDR2 SNEGSKA, per germline (reference sequence). V shed 0 bases and J shed 6 bases, with 14 bases lying between them. This CDR3 is 14 amino acids long. The CDR3 is CSARESVGADGYTF. The CDR3, as DNA: TGCAGTGCTAGAGAGAGTGTAGGTGCTGATGGCTACACCTTC.

The chain couples TRBV7-2 to TRBJ1-6; D is ambiguous. In germline, CDR1 is SGHTA, CDR2 FQGNSA. Trimming cost V 5 bases and J 7 bases, with 15 bases left between them. This CDR3 is built from 15 residues. The CDR3 sequence: CASSEPQDGNSPLHF. The CDR3 DNA reads TGTGCCAGCAGCGAGCCCCAGGACGGAAATTCACCCCTCCACTTT.

The V call is TRBV5-5, the J call TRBJ2-3; 7 nucleotides line up with TRBD2. The germline CDR1 and CDR2 sequences are SGHKS and YYEKEE (reference sequence). This CDR3 spans 16 amino acids. Unmatched junction bases numbered 15, after V lost 3 bases and J lost 8 bases. The chain's CDR3 is CASSWSSGDPGGTQYF. The CDR3 DNA sequence: TGTGCCAGCAGCTGGTCCAGCGGGGATCCGGGGGGTACGCAGTATTTT.

The chain carries TRBV27 and TRBJ2-3, with a tentative D call TRBD2 (6 bases). The CDR3 length is 16 residues. CDR1 and CDR2 (germline): MNHEY, SMNVEV (reference sequence). V lost 2 bases and J 3 bases, leaving 15 bases between the germline ends. This chain's CDR3 is CASSLQDARGTDTQYF. CDR3 coding DNA: TGTGCCAGCAGTTTACAGGACGCGCGGGGAACAGATACGCAGTATTTT.

This clonotype was seen just once. The V and J genes are TRBV27 and TRBJ2-7, with 8 bases fitting TRBD1. The CDR3 runs to 14 residues. Germline lookup yields CDR1 MNHEY and CDR2 SMNVEV (reference sequence). The ends lost 5 bases at V and 0 bases at J; junction bases unmatched: 3. The CDR3: CASSGQGSSYEQYF. The CDR3 DNA sequence: TGTGCCAGCAGTGGACAGGGTTCCTCCTACGAGCAGTACTTC.

The chain joins TRBV15 to TRBJ2-5; a possible D gene is TRBD1 (6 bases). Trimming shortened V by 8 bases and J by 5 bases, and 15 bases separated the two germline ends. This CDR3 contains 13 residues. Looked up from germline, CDR1 is LNHNV and CDR2 is YYDKDF (reference sequence). The CDR3 protein is CATGVTGRETQYF. In DNA form, the CDR3 reads TGTGCCACCGGAGTTACAGGGCGGGAGACCCAGTACTTC.